This TCR beta chain derives from a study of radiation and T cells in renal cell carcinoma. Time point noted: baseline pretreatment blood. Documented treatment: 15 Gy SBRT to primary tumor, nephrectomy 4 weeks later. The protocol was immunoSEQ multiplex PCR, while the TCRdb copy is restricted to in-frame clones and leaves out a portion. Of 50,000 to 75,000 clones in the sample, approximately 84% were seen once. The TCR was taken from a man aged 55 to 70 with renal cell carcinoma. This specimen consisted of blood, obtained from a patient whose treatment included radiotherapy and nephrectomy.

In nucleotides, the CDR3 is TGCGCCAGCAGTGGACAGAGGTCGTTTGATACGCAGTATTTT. It encodes CASSGQRSFDTQYF. The chain is built from TRBV10-2 and TRBJ2-3, with D tentatively TRBD1 (5 bases). This CDR3 contains 14 residues. Trimming took 4 bases from V and 6 from J, leaving 14 bases between them. Germline V gene lookup returns CDR1 WSHSY and CDR2 SAAADI.